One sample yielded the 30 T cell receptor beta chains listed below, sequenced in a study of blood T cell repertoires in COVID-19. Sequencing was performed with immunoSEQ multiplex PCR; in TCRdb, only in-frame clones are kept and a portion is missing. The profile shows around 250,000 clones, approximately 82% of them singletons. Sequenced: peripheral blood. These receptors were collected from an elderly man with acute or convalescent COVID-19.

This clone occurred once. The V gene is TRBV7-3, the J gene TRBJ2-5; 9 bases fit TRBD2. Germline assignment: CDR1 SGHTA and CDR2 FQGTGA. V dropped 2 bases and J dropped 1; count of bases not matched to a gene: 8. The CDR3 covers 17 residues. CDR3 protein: CASSLGSGGRAQETQYF. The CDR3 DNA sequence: TGTGCCAGCAGCTTAGGGTCTGGCGGGAGGGCCCAAGAGACCCAGTACTTC.

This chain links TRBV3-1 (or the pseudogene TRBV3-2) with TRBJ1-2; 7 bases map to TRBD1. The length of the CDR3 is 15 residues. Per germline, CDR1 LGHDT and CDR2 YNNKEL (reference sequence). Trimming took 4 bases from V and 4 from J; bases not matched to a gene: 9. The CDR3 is CASSPAGGPSYGYTF. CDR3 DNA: TGTGCCAGCAGCCCGGCAGGGGGGCCCTCCTATGGCTACACCTTC.

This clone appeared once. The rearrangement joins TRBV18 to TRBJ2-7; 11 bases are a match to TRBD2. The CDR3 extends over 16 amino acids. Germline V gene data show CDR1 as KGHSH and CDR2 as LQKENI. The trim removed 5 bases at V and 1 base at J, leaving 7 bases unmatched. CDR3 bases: TGTGCCAGCTCATTGACCGGGACTAGCGGATCCTACGAGCAGTACTTC. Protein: CASSLTGTSGSYEQYF.

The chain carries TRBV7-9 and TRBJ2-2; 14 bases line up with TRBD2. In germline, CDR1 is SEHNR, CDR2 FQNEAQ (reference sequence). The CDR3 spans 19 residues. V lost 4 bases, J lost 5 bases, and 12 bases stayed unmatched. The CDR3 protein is CASSYPKPGLAGETGELFF. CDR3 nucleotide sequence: TGTGCCAGCAGCTACCCTAAACCGGGACTAGCGGGAGAAACCGGGGAGCTGTTTTTT.

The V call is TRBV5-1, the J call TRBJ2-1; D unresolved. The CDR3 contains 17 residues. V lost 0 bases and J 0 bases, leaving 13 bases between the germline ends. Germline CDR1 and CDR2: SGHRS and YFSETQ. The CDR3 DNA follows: TGCGCCAGCAGCTTGGGGTCCACCTACGGCTCCTACAATGAGCAGTTCTTC. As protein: CASSLGSTYGSYNEQFF.

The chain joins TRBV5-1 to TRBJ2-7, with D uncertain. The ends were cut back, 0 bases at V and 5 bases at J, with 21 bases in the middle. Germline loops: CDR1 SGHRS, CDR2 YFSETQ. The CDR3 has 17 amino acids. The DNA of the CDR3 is TGCGCCAGCAGCTTGGTCGCTGATGCTACCCCACGCAACGAGCAGTACTTC. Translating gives CASSLVADATPRNEQYF.

Here the CDR3 reads CATSRGLTSGSVNEQFF. The DNA of the CDR3 is TGTGCCACCAGCAGAGGTCTGACTAGCGGGAGTGTTAATGAGCAGTTCTTC. This sequence joins TRBV15 and TRBJ2-1, with 12 bases matching TRBD2. J lost 7 bases, V lost 1 base, and 8 bases had no gene match. Germline CDR1 LNHNV, CDR2 YYDKDF (reference sequence). This CDR3 is 17 amino acids long.

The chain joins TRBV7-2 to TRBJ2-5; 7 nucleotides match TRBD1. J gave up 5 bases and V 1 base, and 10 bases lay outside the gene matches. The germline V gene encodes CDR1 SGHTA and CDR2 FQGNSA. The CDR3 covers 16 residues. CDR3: CASSLDRDSGWETQYF. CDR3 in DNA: TGTGCCAGCAGCTTAGACCGGGACAGTGGTTGGGAGACCCAGTACTTC.

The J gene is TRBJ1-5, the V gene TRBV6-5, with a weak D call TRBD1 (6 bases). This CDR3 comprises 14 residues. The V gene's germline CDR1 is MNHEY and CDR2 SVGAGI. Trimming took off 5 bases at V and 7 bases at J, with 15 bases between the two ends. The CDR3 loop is CASSRGGPFQPQHF. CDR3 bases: TGTGCCAGCAGTAGGGGGGGGCCCTTCCAGCCCCAGCATTTT.

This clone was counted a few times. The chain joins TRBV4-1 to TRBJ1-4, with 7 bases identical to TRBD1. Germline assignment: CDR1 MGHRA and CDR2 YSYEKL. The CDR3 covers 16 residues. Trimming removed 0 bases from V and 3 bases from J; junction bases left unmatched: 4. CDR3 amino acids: CASSQDARGPNEKLFF. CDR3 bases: TGCGCCAGCAGCCAAGACGCAAGGGGGCCTAATGAAAAACTGTTTTTT.

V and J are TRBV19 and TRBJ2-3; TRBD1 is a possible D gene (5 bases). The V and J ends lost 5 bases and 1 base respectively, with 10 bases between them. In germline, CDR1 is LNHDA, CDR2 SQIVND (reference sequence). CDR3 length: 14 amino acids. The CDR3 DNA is TGTGCCAGTAGTGAGCAGACAGGCACAGATACGCAGTATTTT. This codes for CASSEQTGTDTQYF.

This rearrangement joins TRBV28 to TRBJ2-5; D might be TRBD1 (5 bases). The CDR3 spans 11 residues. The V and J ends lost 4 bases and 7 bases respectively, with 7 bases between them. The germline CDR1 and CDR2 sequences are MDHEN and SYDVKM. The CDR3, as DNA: TGTGCCAGCAGTTGGGGCGGGACCCAGTACTTC. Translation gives CASSWGGTQYF. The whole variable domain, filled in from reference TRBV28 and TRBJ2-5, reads DVKVTQSSRYLVKRTGEKVFLECVQDMDHENMFWYRQDPGLGLRLIYFSYDVKMKEKGDIPEGYSVSREKKERFSLILESASTNQTSMYLCASSWGGTQYFGPGTRLLVL.

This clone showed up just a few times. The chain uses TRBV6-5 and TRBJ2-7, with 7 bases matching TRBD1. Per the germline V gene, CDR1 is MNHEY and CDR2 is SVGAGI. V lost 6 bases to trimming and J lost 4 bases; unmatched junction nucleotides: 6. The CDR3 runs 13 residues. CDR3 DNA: TGTGCCAGCAGCCCCGGGACAGAGTACGAGCAGTACTTC. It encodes CASSPGTEYEQYF.

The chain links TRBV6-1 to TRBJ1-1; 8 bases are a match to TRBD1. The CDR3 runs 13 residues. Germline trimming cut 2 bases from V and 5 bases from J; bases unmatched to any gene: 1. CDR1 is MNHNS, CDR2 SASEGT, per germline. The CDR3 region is CASSEWTGTEAFF. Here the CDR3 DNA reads TGTGCCAGCAGTGAATGGACAGGGACTGAAGCTTTCTTT.

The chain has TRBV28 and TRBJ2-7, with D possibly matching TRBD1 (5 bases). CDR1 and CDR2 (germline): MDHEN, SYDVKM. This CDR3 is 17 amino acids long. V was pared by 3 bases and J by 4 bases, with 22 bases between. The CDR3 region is CASSLPYDSMLRYEQYF. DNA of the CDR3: TGTGCCAGCAGTTTGCCCTACGACAGTATGTTAAGGTACGAGCAGTACTTC. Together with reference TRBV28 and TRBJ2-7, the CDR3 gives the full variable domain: DVKVTQSSRYLVKRTGEKVFLECVQDMDHENMFWYRQDPGLGLRLIYFSYDVKMKEKGDIPEGYSVSREKKERFSLILESASTNQTSMYLCASSLPYDSMLRYEQYFGPGTRLTVT.

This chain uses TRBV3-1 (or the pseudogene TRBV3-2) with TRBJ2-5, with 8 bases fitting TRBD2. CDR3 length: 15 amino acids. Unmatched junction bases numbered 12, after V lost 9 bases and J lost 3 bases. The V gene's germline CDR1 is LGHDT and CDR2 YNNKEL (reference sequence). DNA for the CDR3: TGTGCCAGTTTTAGGGCGGGGGGTCCTAAAGAGACCCAGTACTTC. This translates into CASFRAGGPKETQYF.

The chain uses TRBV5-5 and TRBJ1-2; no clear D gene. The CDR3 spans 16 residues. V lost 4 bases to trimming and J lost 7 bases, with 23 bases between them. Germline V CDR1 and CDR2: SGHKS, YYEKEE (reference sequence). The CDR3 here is CASSPRAVEWEAGYTF. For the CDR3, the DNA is TGTGCCAGCAGCCCTCGGGCAGTTGAGTGGGAGGCTGGCTACACCTTC. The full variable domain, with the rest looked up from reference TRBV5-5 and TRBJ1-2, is DAGVTQSPTHLIKTRGQQVTLRCSPISGHKSVSWYQQVLGQGPQFIFQYYEKEERGRGNFPDRFSARQFPNYSSELNVNALLLGDSALYLCASSPRAVEWEAGYTFGSGTRLTVV.

CDR3 DNA: TGTGCCAGCAGTGTCGGTGGGGAGCTGTTTTTT. Protein product: CASSVGGELFF. J is TRBJ2-2 and V is TRBV2; D unresolved. This CDR3 contains 11 residues. CDR1 SNHLY and CDR2 FYNNEI come from the germline V gene. With 4 bases removed from V and 8 bases from J, the gap between germline ends came to 5 bases.

This chain's CDR3 is CASSGAVGGYGYTF. The CDR3 DNA reads as TGTGCCAGCAGCGGCGCGGTTGGAGGCTATGGCTACACCTTC. The chain combines TRBV5-5 with TRBJ1-2, with unresolved D. V dropped 4 bases and J dropped 4 bases, with 14 bases sitting between them. The CDR3 extends over 14 amino acids. Germline V gene sequence: CDR1 SGHKS, CDR2 YYEKEE (reference sequence).

The CDR3 is CASSSGEGGRTEAFF. The DNA of the CDR3 is TGTGCCAGCAGCTCCGGGGAGGGGGGACGGACTGAAGCTTTCTTT. This chain uses TRBV5-5 with TRBJ1-1, with D possibly matching TRBD1 (6 bases). The CDR3 spans 15 residues. V was trimmed by 3 bases and J by 5 bases, leaving 17 bases between them. Germline CDR1 SGHKS, CDR2 YYEKEE (reference sequence).

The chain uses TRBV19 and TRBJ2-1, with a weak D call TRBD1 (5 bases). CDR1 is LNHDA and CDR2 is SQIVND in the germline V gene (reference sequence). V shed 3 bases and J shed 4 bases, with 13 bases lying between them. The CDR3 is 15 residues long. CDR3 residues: CASSMGQALYNEQFF. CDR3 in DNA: TGTGCCAGTAGTATGGGGCAGGCCCTTTACAATGAGCAGTTCTTC.

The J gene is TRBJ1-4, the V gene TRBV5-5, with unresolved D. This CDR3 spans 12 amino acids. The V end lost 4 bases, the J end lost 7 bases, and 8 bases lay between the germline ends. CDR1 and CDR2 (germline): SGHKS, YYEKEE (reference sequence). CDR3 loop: CASSRPSEKLFF. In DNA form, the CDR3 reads TGTGCCAGCAGCCGCCCGAGTGAAAAACTGTTTTTT.

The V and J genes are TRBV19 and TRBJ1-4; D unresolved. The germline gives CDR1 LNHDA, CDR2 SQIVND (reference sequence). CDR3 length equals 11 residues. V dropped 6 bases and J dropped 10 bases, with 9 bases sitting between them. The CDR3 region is CASSPGGKLFF. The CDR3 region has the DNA TGTGCCAGTAGCCCCGGAGGAAAACTGTTTTTT.

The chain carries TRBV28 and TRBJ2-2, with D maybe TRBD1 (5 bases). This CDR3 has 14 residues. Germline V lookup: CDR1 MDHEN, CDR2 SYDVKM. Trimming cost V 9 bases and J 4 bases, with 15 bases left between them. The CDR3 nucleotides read TGTGCCAGGGGTGGGGCCAGATCCACCGGGGAGCTGTTTTTT. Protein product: CARGGARSTGELFF.

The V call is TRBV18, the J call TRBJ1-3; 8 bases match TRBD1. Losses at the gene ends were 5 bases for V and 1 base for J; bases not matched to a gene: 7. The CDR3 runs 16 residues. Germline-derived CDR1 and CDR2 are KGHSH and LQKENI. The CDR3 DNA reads TGTGCCAGCTCATCAGCCCAGGGGGCGTCTGGAAACACCATATATTTT. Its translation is CASSSAQGASGNTIYF.

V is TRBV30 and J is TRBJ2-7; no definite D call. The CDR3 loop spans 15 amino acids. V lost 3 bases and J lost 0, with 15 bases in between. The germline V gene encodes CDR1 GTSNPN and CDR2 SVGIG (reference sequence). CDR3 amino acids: CAWRGRRLLSYEQYF. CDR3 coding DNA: TGTGCCTGGAGAGGTCGCAGGCTACTCTCCTACGAGCAGTACTTC.

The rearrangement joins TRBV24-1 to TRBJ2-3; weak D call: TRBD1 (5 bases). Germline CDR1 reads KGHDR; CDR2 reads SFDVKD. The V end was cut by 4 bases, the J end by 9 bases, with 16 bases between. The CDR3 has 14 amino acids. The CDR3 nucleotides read TGTGCCACCAGTGACTGGGGCAGGTCCGACACGCAGTATTTT. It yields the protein CATSDWGRSDTQYF.

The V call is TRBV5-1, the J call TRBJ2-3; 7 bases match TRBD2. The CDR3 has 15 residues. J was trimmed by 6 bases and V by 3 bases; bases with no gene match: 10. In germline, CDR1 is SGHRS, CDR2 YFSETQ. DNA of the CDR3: TGCGCCAGCAGCTCACGGGACTACCCCTTGGATACGCAGTATTTT. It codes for CASSSRDYPLDTQYF. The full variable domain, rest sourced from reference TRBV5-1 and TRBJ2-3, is KAGVTQTPRYLIKTRGQQVTLSCSPISGHRSVSWYQQTPGQGLQFLFEYFSETQRNKGNFPGRFSGRQFSNSRSEMNVSTLELGDSALYLCASSSRDYPLDTQYFGPGTRLTVL.

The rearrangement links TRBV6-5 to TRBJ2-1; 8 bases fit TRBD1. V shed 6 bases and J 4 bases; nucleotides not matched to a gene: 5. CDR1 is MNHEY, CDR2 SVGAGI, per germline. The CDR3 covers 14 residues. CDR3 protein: CASRSRDRYNEQFF. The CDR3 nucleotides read TGTGCCAGCAGAAGCCGGGACAGGTACAATGAGCAGTTCTTC.

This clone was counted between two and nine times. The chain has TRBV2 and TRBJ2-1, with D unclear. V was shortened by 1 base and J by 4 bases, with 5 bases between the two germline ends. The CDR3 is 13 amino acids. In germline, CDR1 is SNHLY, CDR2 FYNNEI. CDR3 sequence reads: CASSEDTYNEQFF. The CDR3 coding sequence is TGTGCCAGCAGTGAAGATACTTACAATGAGCAGTTCTTC.